The sequence of this TCR beta chain was determined in a study of control samples from healthy donors and cancer patients. The data were produced by immunoSEQ multiplex PCR, yet TCRdb's version contains in-frame clones alone and is incomplete. Of around 120,000 clones listed, 91% are singletons. The CDR3 length is 18 residues. Germline assignment: CDR1 LNHNV and CDR2 YYDKDF (reference sequence). V was pared by 0 bases and J by 5 bases, with 10 bases of the junction left unmatched. The V and J genes are TRBV15 and TRBJ1-6, with TRBD1 matching 7 bases. The sequencing sample was made of blood. The receptor was isolated from a woman aged 18-30 years in good health. The CDR3 DNA reads as TGTGCCACCAGCAGAGATTTGGAAGGGGGCTGGGATAATTCACCCCTCCACTTT. It is translated as CATSRDLEGGWDNSPLHF.